Only a few counts were recorded for the clone carrying this TCR beta chain. Its target is unknown. MiXCR, run by TCRdb on the reads, gives a single entry per CDR3 protein. The sample holds about 74,000 distinct CDR3 sequences, less than 30% seen once. The entry originates in a study of T cell repertoires in cytomegalovirus infection. Study summary: Both recently identified HLA-C-restricted and well-studied HLA-B-restricted CMV epitopes were used in the study. The public TCR beta signatures pointed to both CMV infection and matching HLA type. Study-level results: CMV-specific TCR beta clonotypes restricted by HLA-C were the ones dominating the ex vivo response. Summed frequency of public TCR beta families distinguished CMV carriers with the relevant HLA.

Unmatched junction bases numbered 11, after V lost 4 bases and J lost 1 base. Germline V gene sequence: CDR1 SGHRS, CDR2 YFSETQ. This CDR3 spans 17 amino acids. The rearrangement uses TRBV5-1 and TRBJ1-1, with TRBD1 matching 9 bases. The sample consisted of CD8+ T cells from cultured PBMCs, taken from culture after CMV antigen stimulation. This TCR came from a human donor in good health (CMV status not recorded). Some clones in this sample may be carry-over from other donors' samples. CDR3 sequence (DNA): TGCGCCAGCAGCGGGGGAACCGGACAGGGGACGAACACTGAAGCTTTCTTT. This sequence encodes CASSGGTGQGTNTEAFF.